The entry below describes one T cell receptor beta chain. Given a much more abundant clone one base away, this may be a read error. As to time point: newly diagnosed GD, antithyroid drugs for less than 3 months. From PBMCs, RNA was extracted and then used to make the TCR library. This CDR3 comprises 17 residues. V was trimmed by 6 bases and J by 7 bases, leaving 25 bases between them. Germline V gives CDR1 MNHEY, CDR2 SVGEGT. These data originate in a study of regulatory T cells in long-lasting Graves disease. Library construction for TCR beta used iRepertoire HTBI primers and Arm-PCR of CDR3 regions. MiXCR was run by TCRdb on the multiplex PCR reads, yielding one entry per CDR3 protein. Of some 370,000 distinct CDR3 sequences listed, around 11% were seen once; the top ten hold approximately 19%. The same sample was also used in a study of T cells in Graves' hyperthyroidism and ophthalmopathy.

This specimen was peripheral blood mononuclear cells (PBMCs), taken at new diagnosis, from a patient treated with antithyroid drugs. The rearrangement joins TRBV6-2 or TRBV6-3 to TRBJ2-4, with D hard to call. This sequence was found in a woman between 18 and 30 years old with Graves disease. CDR3 DNA: TGTGCCAGCAGCCTCTCAGTGGCCGGAGCTGTAGGGAACATTCAGTACTTC. Its protein is CASSLSVAGAVGNIQYF.